These 32 T cell receptor beta chains share one sample of origin, sequenced in a study of cytomegalovirus exposure and HLA in healthy donors. Method: immunoSEQ multiplex PCR; TCRdb's copy keeps in-frame clones and lacks some. The sample yields about 160,000 clones, roughly 80% seen once. Input material: PBMCs. Receptors were obtained from a man aged 25 to 40 in good health and CMV-seropositive.

The chain employs TRBV6-5 and TRBJ2-5; the match to TRBD2 covers 11 bases. Germline V gene data show CDR1 as MNHEY and CDR2 as SVGAGI. The CDR3 totals 15 residues. The V and J ends lost 8 bases and 3 bases, in that order; junction bases with no gene match: 8. The CDR3, as DNA: TGTGCCAGCTCTGGCATTAGCGGGGGGGAAGAGACCCAGTACTTC. Its translation: CASSGISGGEETQYF.

V is TRBV9 and J is TRBJ1-2; a weak D match, TRBD1 (5 bases). The length of the CDR3 is 19 residues. Germline CDR1 reads SGDLS; CDR2 reads YYNGEE. Trimming stripped 0 bases from V and 2 bases from J, with 23 bases between. CDR3 DNA: TGTGCCAGCAGCGTAGTGCCTGAGGGGCCTATGGAGGGCAACTATGGCTACACCTTC. Translated: CASSVVPEGPMEGNYGYTF.

The rearrangement links TRBV11-2 to TRBJ2-1; perhaps TRBD1 as D (6 bases). The germline V and J ends were trimmed by 4 bases and 4 bases, with 8 bases remaining between them. This CDR3 spans 13 amino acids. Germline V gene data show CDR1 as SGHAT and CDR2 as FQNNGV. The CDR3 loop reads CASSWTEYNEQFF. For the CDR3, the DNA is TGTGCCAGCAGCTGGACAGAGTACAATGAGCAGTTCTTC.

As DNA, the CDR3 is TGTGCCAGCAAACCCGGGGGAGGATCCTACAATGAGCAGTTCTTC. Translation: CASKPGGGSYNEQFF. The rearrangement joins TRBV6-5 to TRBJ2-1; possible D gene TRBD2, 6 bases. This CDR3 contains 15 residues. With 7 bases removed from V and 1 base from J, the gap between germline ends came to 14 bases. Germline V gene data show CDR1 as MNHEY and CDR2 as SVGAGI.

The genes are TRBV27 and TRBJ2-7; a possible D gene is TRBD1 (6 bases). Trimming took off 7 bases at V and 5 bases at J, with 24 bases between the two ends. The germline CDR1 and CDR2 sequences are MNHEY and SMNVEV (reference sequence). The CDR3 has 16 residues. Written as DNA, the CDR3 is TGTGCCAGCAAGACTGGACCAGGGGCAGGGACCCACGAGCAGTACTTC. Translating it yields CASKTGPGAGTHEQYF.

V usage is TRBV4-1 and J usage is TRBJ1-2, with D unresolved. Germline assignment: CDR1 MGHRA and CDR2 YSYEKL. Trimming pared 4 bases from V and 7 bases from J, leaving 16 bases between. This CDR3 is built from 14 residues. The CDR3 region is CASSPFGGVSGYTF. DNA for the CDR3: TGCGCCAGCAGCCCCTTCGGCGGGGTCTCTGGCTACACCTTC.

The V gene is TRBV27, the J gene TRBJ2-4, with D tentatively TRBD2 (6 bases). Per the germline V gene, CDR1 is MNHEY and CDR2 is SMNVEV (reference sequence). V lost 3 bases, J lost 6 bases, and 15 bases lay in between. The CDR3 runs to 15 residues. CDR3 loop: CASSFRGTERNIQYF. The CDR3 nucleotides are TGTGCCAGCAGTTTTCGTGGGACTGAAAGAAACATTCAGTACTTC.

This chain uses TRBV19 with TRBJ1-6; 9 nucleotides align to TRBD1. Germline V lookup: CDR1 LNHDA, CDR2 SQIVND (reference sequence). With V trimmed by 7 bases and J by 0 bases, 10 bases remained unmatched. The CDR3 is made up of 18 amino acids. The CDR3 DNA sequence: TGTGCCAGTAAGTCCGGACAGGGGTCTAGCTCCTATAATTCACCCCTCCACTTT. Amino acids: CASKSGQGSSSYNSPLHF. The whole variable domain, remainder taken from reference TRBV19 and TRBJ1-6, is DGGITQSPKYLFRKEGQNVTLSCEQNLNHDAMYWYRQDPGQGLRLIYYSQIVNDFQKGDIAEGYSVSREKKESFPLTVTSAQKNPTAFYLCASKSGQGSSSYNSPLHFGNGTRLTVT.

This chain joins TRBV6-5 and TRBJ1-1, with 8 bases identical to TRBD1. The CDR3 extends over 13 amino acids. V shed 6 bases, J shed 5 bases, and the junction held 5 bases outside the gene matches. Germline loops: CDR1 MNHEY, CDR2 SVGAGI. The CDR3 here is CASSPQGVTEAFF. The CDR3 DNA is TGTGCCAGCAGCCCACAGGGGGTGACTGAAGCTTTCTTT.

V and J are TRBV6-6 and TRBJ1-2, with D unresolved. CDR1 and CDR2 from the germline V gene are MNHNY and SVGAGI (reference sequence). Deletions cut 2 bases from V and 1 base from J, with 5 bases between. The CDR3 covers 13 residues. CDR3 nucleotides: TGTGCCAGCAGTTACAGAGATAACTATGGCTACACCTTC. Amino acids: CASSYRDNYGYTF.

Only a few counts were recorded for this clone. J is TRBJ2-7 and V is TRBV6-6; D is possibly TRBD2 (7 bases). V shed 5 bases and J shed 0 bases, with 14 bases lying between them. The germline CDR1 and CDR2 sequences are MNHNY and SVGAGI (reference sequence). CDR3 length: 15 amino acids. This chain's CDR3 is CASSGGGGRSYEQYF. The CDR3 bases are TGTGCCAGCAGTGGGGGCGGGGGCCGCTCCTACGAGCAGTACTTC.

V gene TRBV7-3 combines with J gene TRBJ2-5; the D gene is possibly TRBD2 (6 bases). The V gene's germline CDR1 is SGHTA and CDR2 FQGTGA. The CDR3 runs 13 residues. Trimming took 5 bases from V and 5 from J, leaving 12 bases between them. DNA of the CDR3: TGTGCCAGCAGCATCGGGGGTATGGAGACCCAGTACTTC. Translated, it gives CASSIGGMETQYF.

This clone was detected only once. This chain joins TRBV6-6 and TRBJ2-3, with 8 bases fitting TRBD1. Trimming cost V 5 bases and J 5 bases; bases outside gene matches: 6. CDR1 and CDR2 from the germline V gene are MNHNY and SVGAGI (reference sequence). The CDR3 spans 14 residues. The CDR3 bases are TGTGCCAGCAGTCCCAGGGGGCCGGAAGATACGCAGTATTTT. As protein: CASSPRGPEDTQYF.

This clone showed up just a few times. The rearrangement joins TRBV18 to TRBJ1-6; D perhaps matches TRBD1 (5 bases). Germline CDR1 and CDR2: KGHSH and LQKENI. CDR3 length equals 16 residues. V was clipped by 2 bases and J by 6 bases, with 14 bases between them. The chain's CDR3 is CASSPSGQLPNSPLHF. For the CDR3, the DNA is TGTGCCAGCTCACCATCTGGACAACTCCCTAATTCACCCCTCCACTTT.

This chain links TRBV19 with TRBJ2-5; the match to TRBD2 covers 11 bases. The J segment lost 6 bases and the V segment lost 10 bases, leaving 7 bases of the junction unmatched. This CDR3 spans 13 amino acids. The germline CDR1 and CDR2 sequences are LNHDA and SQIVND (reference sequence). The CDR3 loop is CATGTSGGKTQYF. CDR3 in DNA: TGTGCCACTGGAACTAGCGGGGGCAAGACCCAGTACTTC.

This clone was seen once. The chain uses TRBV10-3 and TRBJ1-6; 7 bases are shared with TRBD1. This CDR3 spans 20 amino acids. The J segment lost 0 bases and the V segment lost 6 bases, leaving 17 bases of the junction unmatched. CDR1 and CDR2 (germline): ENHRY, SYGVKD. CDR3 nucleotide sequence: TGTGCCATCAGCCGGGACAGCGGCATGGCGACGAGCTCCTATAATTCACCCCTCCACTTT. This codes for CAISRDSGMATSSYNSPLHF.

V usage is TRBV13 and J usage is TRBJ2-7; 7 bases match TRBD2. Germline values: CDR1 PRHDT, CDR2 FYEKMQ (reference sequence). This CDR3 spans 14 amino acids. With 5 bases clipped from V and 7 bases from J, the junction kept 11 bases outside the gene matches. The CDR3 protein is CASSPGTGGGEQYF. The CDR3 nucleotides are TGTGCCAGCAGCCCAGGGACGGGCGGGGGAGAGCAGTACTTC. Full variable domain (rest looked up from reference TRBV13 and TRBJ2-7): AAGVIQSPRHLIKEKRETATLKCYPIPRHDTVYWYQQGPGQDPQFLISFYEKMQSDKGSIPDRFSAQQFSDYHSELNMSSLELGDSALYFCASSPGTGGGEQYFGPGTRLTVT.

The chain links TRBV4-3 to TRBJ2-1; 8 bases match TRBD2. The V gene's germline CDR1 is LGHNA and CDR2 YSLEER. This CDR3 comprises 17 residues. V shed 0 bases and J 3 bases; nucleotides not matched to a gene: 7. CDR3: CASSQEGGGNLYNEQFF. CDR3 DNA: TGCGCCAGCAGCCAAGAAGGCGGGGGGAACCTCTACAATGAGCAGTTCTTC.

This chain joins TRBV4-1 and TRBJ2-3; D gene uncertain. This CDR3 region has 18 residues. The germline gives CDR1 MGHRA, CDR2 YSYEKL. Trimming removed 4 bases from V and 3 bases from J, with 23 bases in between. The CDR3 DNA follows: TGCGCCAGCAGCCCCTACCCACAAAGCGCCCTGAGGACAGATACGCAGTATTTT. Residues: CASSPYPQSALRTDTQYF.

In its sample, this clone was seen a few times. The chain couples TRBV9 to TRBJ2-7, with D perhaps matching TRBD1 (5 bases). Trimming pared 0 bases from V and 1 base from J, leaving 8 bases between. CDR1 is SGDLS and CDR2 is YYNGEE in the germline V gene. The CDR3 totals 14 residues. In nucleotides, the CDR3 is TGTGCCAGCAGCGTAGAGGGGTGGTCCTACGAGCAGTACTTC. Encoded protein: CASSVEGWSYEQYF.

The chain couples TRBV9 to TRBJ2-7; tentative D call: TRBD1 (5 bases). Germline lookup yields CDR1 SGDLS and CDR2 YYNGEE. CDR3 length: 14 amino acids. Trimming pared 0 bases from V and 3 bases from J, leaving 10 bases between. The CDR3 region is CASSVAGRDYEQYF. The CDR3 DNA sequence: TGTGCCAGCAGCGTAGCTGGCAGGGACTACGAGCAGTACTTC.

The V and J genes are TRBV25-1 and TRBJ2-3; a weak D match, TRBD1 (5 bases). The CDR3 length is 15 residues. Deletions cut 1 base from V and 0 bases from J, with 8 bases between. The germline V gene has CDR1 MGHDK and CDR2 SYGVNS. This chain's CDR3 is CASSEWGSSTDTQYF. The DNA for the CDR3 is TGTGCCAGCAGTGAATGGGGCAGTAGCACAGATACGCAGTATTTT.

The chain links TRBV19 to TRBJ1-5; 8 nucleotides match TRBD1. CDR1 LNHDA and CDR2 SQIVND come from the germline V gene (reference sequence). The CDR3 sequence is 13 residues long. V was pared by 8 bases and J by 6 bases, with 6 bases of the junction left unmatched. The CDR3 here is CASEDRAVQPQHF. CDR3 bases: TGTGCCAGTGAGGACAGGGCGGTTCAGCCCCAGCATTTT.

The chain is built from TRBV13 and TRBJ1-4; 8 nucleotides match TRBD1. Germline CDR1 and CDR2: PRHDT and FYEKMQ (reference sequence). Losses at the gene ends were 5 bases for V and 5 bases for J; bases not matched to a gene: 7. This CDR3 comprises 15 residues. CDR3 residues: CASSQPGQVNEKLFF. DNA for the CDR3: TGTGCCAGCAGCCAACCGGGACAGGTGAATGAAAAACTGTTTTTT.

V gene TRBV7-9 combines with J gene TRBJ2-1; the D gene is possibly TRBD1 (6 bases). This CDR3 spans 11 amino acids. CDR1 and CDR2 from the germline V gene are SEHNR and FQNEAQ (reference sequence). Trimming removed 5 bases from V and 7 bases from J, with 6 bases in between. CDR3 DNA sequence: TGTGCCAGCAGCAGGGGGAATGAGCAGTTCTTC. It encodes CASSRGNEQFF.

The V and J genes are TRBV19 and TRBJ1-5; D is unresolved. The V gene lost 3 bases and the J gene lost 6 bases, with 18 bases spanning the gap. From germline, CDR1 is LNHDA and CDR2 SQIVND (reference sequence). The CDR3 is 16 amino acids. The CDR3 DNA is TGTGCCAGTAGTATCCCCTGGCAGTTAGGAGTTCAGCCCCAGCATTTT. It is translated as CASSIPWQLGVQPQHF.

In its sample, this clone was seen a few times. Other nucleotide sequences in the sample specify the same CDR3. V usage is TRBV29-1 and J usage is TRBJ2-7, with D possibly TRBD2 on 5 matching bases. CDR1 is SQVTM, CDR2 ANQGSEA, per germline. The ends were cut back, 4 bases at V and 2 bases at J, with 12 bases in the middle. The CDR3 has 13 amino acids. The CDR3 loop reads CSVVRGNTYEQYF. The CDR3 nucleotides read TGCAGCGTTGTGAGAGGGAACACCTACGAGCAGTACTTC.

CDR3 sequence reads: CASRNSQVNYGYTF. The DNA for the CDR3 is TGTGCCAGCAGGAATTCCCAGGTTAACTATGGCTACACCTTC. The chain is built from TRBV2 and TRBJ1-2; D ambiguous. The CDR3 contains 14 residues. V was cut by 6 bases and J by 1 base, with 12 bases left in between. Germline CDR1 is SNHLY and CDR2 is FYNNEI.

The chain uses TRBV6-5 and TRBJ1-4, with D possibly being TRBD1 (5 bases). The CDR3 spans 14 residues. V lost 6 bases to trimming and J lost 5 bases, with 13 bases between them. The germline gives CDR1 MNHEY, CDR2 SVGAGI. The CDR3 protein is CASSRQWWNEKLFF. The CDR3 DNA sequence: TGTGCCAGCAGCCGACAGTGGTGGAATGAAAAACTGTTTTTT.

V gene TRBV7-9 combines with J gene TRBJ2-1; tentative D call: TRBD2 (7 bases). Germline V CDR1 and CDR2: SEHNR, FQNEAQ (reference sequence). The V and J ends lost 5 bases and 8 bases respectively, with 19 bases between them. The CDR3 is 15 residues long. The CDR3, as DNA: TGTGCCAGCAGCCCCTGGGGGGGCTCAGGCGATGAGCAGTTCTTC. Translating it yields CASSPWGGSGDEQFF. The full variable domain, completed using reference TRBV7-9 and TRBJ2-1, is DTGVSQNPRHKITKRGQNVTFRCDPISEHNRLYWYRQTLGQGPEFLTYFQNEAQLEKSRLLSDRFSAERPKGSFSTLEIQRTEQGDSAMYLCASSPWGGSGDEQFFGPGTRLTVL.

The chain couples TRBV19 to TRBJ1-4; 12 bases line up with TRBD1. Per germline, CDR1 LNHDA and CDR2 SQIVND (reference sequence). V lost 8 bases, J lost 2 bases, and 6 bases stayed unmatched. CDR3 length: 16 residues. The CDR3 region is CASGTGGRLTNEKLFF. In DNA, the CDR3 is TGTGCCAGTGGGACAGGGGGCAGGTTGACTAATGAAAAACTGTTTTTT.

The J gene is TRBJ1-2, the V gene TRBV18; no definite D call. From germline, CDR1 is KGHSH and CDR2 LQKENI. The CDR3 is 13 residues long. Trimming pared 2 bases from V and 1 base from J, leaving 5 bases between. The CDR3 is CASSPADNYGYTF. The CDR3, as DNA: TGTGCCAGCTCACCAGCGGATAACTATGGCTACACCTTC.